This T cell receptor (beta chain) was retrieved from a study of T cell repertoires in cytomegalovirus infection. Study-level information: Public TCR beta signatures indicated both CMV infection and matching HLA type. Whole-study findings and limits: In two of eight donors, the top clonotype was HLA-C-restricted CMV-specific. Summed frequency of shared TCR beta families picked out CMV carriers who also had the relevant HLA.

Germline V lookup: CDR1 ENHRY, CDR2 SYGVKD. The CDR3 sequence is 16 residues long. V was clipped by 6 bases and J by 2 bases, with 20 bases between them. TCRdb redid the calling of the reads with MiXCR, one entry per CDR3 protein. The sample contains 400,000 to 550,000 distinct CDR3 sequences, 11% of which appear only once. Points on this clonotype: Its cognate antigen is unknown.

The V call is TRBV10-3, the J call TRBJ2-7, with D perhaps matching TRBD2 (5 bases). This clonotype was obtained from a human donor in good health (CMV status not recorded). Some clones in this sample may be carry-over from other donors' samples. Sequences were obtained from PBMCs. CDR3 in DNA: TGTGCCATCAGCGACGGAGGCAAGGGTACGACCTACGAGCAGTACTTC. This codes for CAISDGGKGTTYEQYF.